One and the same sample provided the 10 T cell receptor beta chains below, sequenced in a study of cytomegalovirus exposure and HLA in healthy donors (dated by TCRdb to the late 2010s). The library was produced with the immunoSEQ multiplex PCR assay. The multiplex PCR relied on a mix of 60 forward primers for TCR Vbeta segments and 13 reverse primers for TCR Jbeta segments. In TCRdb, the immuneACCESS table is reduced to in-frame sequences with V and J assigned. These tables do not hold every clone; where another copy was compared, an unresolved V gene accounts for under half, and the others remain unexplained. The sample table records approximately 170,000 clones; 65% to 85% of these occur just once. The ten largest clones add up to 1.3% of the sample. Source material: PBMCs. These receptors were obtained from a man aged 50 or older in good health and CMV-seropositive.

The rearrangement links TRBV30 to TRBJ1-6; D is unclear. Germline V gene lookup returns CDR1 GTSNPN and CDR2 SVGIG (reference sequence). V lost 4 bases, J lost 10 bases, and 11 bases lay in between. The CDR3 loop spans 12 amino acids. DNA for the CDR3: TGTGCCTGGAACAGACATCGGTCACCCCTCCACTTT. Translating gives CAWNRHRSPLHF.

The chain has TRBV5-1 and TRBJ2-7; D is perhaps TRBD1 (6 bases). This CDR3 is 13 amino acids long. The germline V and J ends were trimmed by 8 bases and 4 bases, with 16 bases remaining between them. Germline CDR1 reads SGHRS; CDR2 reads YFSETQ. CDR3: CASRTALPYEQYF. The DNA for the CDR3 is TGCGCCAGTCGGACAGCACTCCCTTACGAGCAGTACTTC.

For the CDR3, the DNA is TGTGCCACCAGCCCGGTATCCCCTTCATACGAGCAGTACTTC. It specifies CATSPVSPSYEQYF. V gene TRBV15 combines with J gene TRBJ2-7; D gene uncertain. Germline CDR1 LNHNV, CDR2 YYDKDF (reference sequence). The CDR3 is made up of 14 amino acids. Trimming cost V 5 bases and J 4 bases, with 15 bases left between them.

The chain combines TRBV29-1 with TRBJ2-1; 14 bases are shared with TRBD2. Trimming removed 6 bases from V and 8 bases from J; junction bases left unmatched: 3. This CDR3 contains 13 residues. The germline gives CDR1 SQVTM, CDR2 ANQGSEA. The CDR3 DNA is TGCAGCGTCGGGACTAGCGGGAGCGATGAGCAGTTCTTC. It specifies CSVGTSGSDEQFF.

The chain has TRBV2 and TRBJ2-7; 7 bases are shared with TRBD1. Germline assignment: CDR1 SNHLY and CDR2 FYNNEI. The CDR3 has 13 residues. Trimming at V came to 5 bases and at J to 0 bases, leaving 1 base not matched to a gene. The CDR3 region is CASSRDSSYEQYF. CDR3 nucleotides: TGTGCCAGCAGTCGGGACAGCTCCTACGAGCAGTACTTC.

This clone was recorded once. The chain recombines TRBV5-4 with TRBJ2-1, with 10 nucleotides matching TRBD2. Germline loops: CDR1 SGHNT, CDR2 YYREEE (reference sequence). This CDR3 region has 14 residues. V gave up 2 bases and J gave up 7 bases; unmatched junction bases: 3. The DNA for the CDR3 is TGTGCCAGCAGCTTAGCGGGAGGGGGGAATGAGCAGTTCTTC. Amino acids: CASSLAGGGNEQFF.

In this sample, this clone turned up once. The genes are TRBV5-4 and TRBJ1-2; 9 bases are shared with TRBD1. Germline V CDR1 and CDR2: SGHNT, YYREEE (reference sequence). V lost 0 bases to trimming and J lost 8 bases; unmatched junction nucleotides: 8. This CDR3 contains 15 residues. CDR3: CASSLESRTGEGYTF. The DNA for the CDR3 is TGTGCCAGCAGCTTGGAGTCACGGACAGGGGAAGGCTACACCTTC.

In the case of this clone: In the same sample, other DNA sequences code for this CDR3. This chain joins TRBV7-2 and TRBJ1-1; 7 bases line up with TRBD1. V lost 5 bases and J lost 2; bases outside the gene matches: 2. Germline loops: CDR1 SGHTA, CDR2 FQGNSA. This CDR3 region has 13 residues. The CDR3 coding sequence is TGTGCCAGCAGCCGGGACAGAAACACTGAAGCTTTCTTT. This encodes CASSRDRNTEAFF.

This clone has just a few counts. The chain carries TRBV5-1 and TRBJ2-3; 8 bases agree with TRBD2. From germline, CDR1 is SGHRS and CDR2 YFSETQ. The ends lost 0 bases at V and 5 bases at J; junction bases unmatched: 5. This CDR3 comprises 15 residues. CDR3 in DNA: TGCGCCAGCAGCTTGGTCGGGGGGGTCCTAGATACGCAGTATTTT. Its translation is CASSLVGGVLDTQYF.

This clone was found a few times. This chain joins TRBV28 and TRBJ1-5; D unclear. There are 14 residues in the CDR3. The germline V and J ends were trimmed by 6 bases and 2 bases, with 11 bases remaining between them. Germline V gene sequence: CDR1 MDHEN, CDR2 SYDVKM. CDR3 amino acids: CASRRPGGNQPQHF. The CDR3 DNA is TGTGCCAGCAGACGACCCGGGGGCAATCAGCCCCAGCATTTT.